Presented here are 32 T cell receptor beta chains from one specimen sequenced in a study of cytomegalovirus exposure and HLA in healthy donors. The primer mix had 60 Vbeta and 13 Jbeta primers. Clones were sequenced by immunoSEQ multiplex PCR, and TCRdb holds only the in-frame ones, with some missing. Of some 97,000 clones in the sample, 70% to 85% were seen once. The sequencing sample was made of PBMCs. The source is a woman under 30 in good health and CMV-seronegative.

The chain employs TRBV5-1 and TRBJ1-1; TRBD1 is a possible D gene (6 bases). V lost 4 bases and J lost 5, with 15 bases in between. The CDR3 is 14 residues long. From germline, CDR1 is SGHRS and CDR2 YFSETQ. The CDR3 here is CASSPGVSRTEAFF. In DNA form, the CDR3 reads TGCGCCAGCAGCCCAGGGGTTTCTCGGACTGAAGCTTTCTTT.

The chain uses TRBV18 and TRBJ1-5; 10 bases map to TRBD1. The ends lost 5 bases at V and 7 bases at J; junction bases unmatched: 8. Germline lookup yields CDR1 KGHSH and CDR2 LQKENI. CDR3 size: 15 residues. CDR3 DNA sequence: TGTGCCAGCTCAACGGACAGGGGGGTGCGCCAGCCCCAGCATTTT. This translates into CASSTDRGVRQPQHF.

V and J are TRBV7-9 and TRBJ1-3; possibly TRBD1 for D (5 bases). This CDR3 has 15 amino acids. Germline assignment: CDR1 SEHNR and CDR2 FQNEAQ (reference sequence). V was pared by 4 bases and J by 0 bases, with 10 bases between. As DNA, the CDR3 is TGTGCCAGCAGCTGGGGCAGTCACTCTGGAAACACCATATATTTT. The encoded protein is CASSWGSHSGNTIYF.

V is TRBV7-9 and J is TRBJ2-5; TRBD2 aligns across 11 bases. With the DNA end fitting TRBJ2-7 better, the J assignment may be wrong. CDR3 length: 16 residues. CDR1 is SEHNR and CDR2 is FQNEAQ in the germline V gene (reference sequence). The DNA of the CDR3 is TGTGCCAGCAGCCCCAATTCCGGGACTAGCGGCTACGAGCAGTACTTC. Translating it yields CASSPNSGTSGYEQYF.

The rearrangement uses TRBV28 and TRBJ1-5; 7 bases agree with TRBD1. J was trimmed by 3 bases and V by 6 bases; bases with no gene match: 11. CDR1 is MDHEN, CDR2 SYDVKM, per germline. The CDR3 runs 16 residues. The CDR3 sequence is CASRGPGQKINQPQHF. In DNA, the CDR3 is TGTGCCAGCAGGGGCCCGGGACAGAAAATCAATCAGCCCCAGCATTTT.

J is TRBJ2-1 and V is TRBV18, with 9 bases fitting TRBD1. The germline V gene has CDR1 KGHSH and CDR2 LQKENI. The CDR3 is made up of 17 amino acids. Unmatched junction bases numbered 7, after V lost 0 bases and J lost 4 bases. In DNA form, the CDR3 reads TGTGCCAGCTCACCACCCCTCGGGACAGGGACATACAATGAGCAGTTCTTC. This translates into CASSPPLGTGTYNEQFF.

This clone has a count of ten or more. The chain combines TRBV6-1 with TRBJ1-4; D is possibly TRBD1 (6 bases). The germline V gene has CDR1 MNHNS and CDR2 SASEGT. The V gene lost 1 base and the J gene lost 7 bases, with 13 bases spanning the gap. The CDR3 contains 15 residues. The CDR3 nucleotides are TGTGCCAGCAGTGAAGTCAGGGGAGAAGTTGAAAAACTGTTTTTT. Residues: CASSEVRGEVEKLFF.

The chain is built from TRBV5-8 and TRBJ2-4; D ambiguous. The length of the CDR3 is 16 residues. V dropped 0 bases and J dropped 0 bases, with 10 bases sitting between them. CDR1 SGHTS and CDR2 YDEGEE come from the germline V gene. The CDR3 protein is CASSLDRSLAKNIQYF. The CDR3 DNA reads as TGTGCCAGCAGCTTGGACCGGAGCTTAGCCAAAAACATTCAGTACTTC.

This clone was counted once. The rearrangement uses TRBV30 and TRBJ1-6, with 8 bases aligning to TRBD1. Germline loops: CDR1 GTSNPN, CDR2 SVGIG (reference sequence). This CDR3 has 14 residues. The V gene end was trimmed by 4 bases and the J gene end by 8 bases; junction bases not matched to a gene: 7. The CDR3 loop is CAWTRQGAHSPLHF. DNA of the CDR3: TGTGCCTGGACCAGGCAGGGGGCGCATTCACCCCTCCACTTT. The complete variable domain, with remaining parts taken from reference TRBV30 and TRBJ1-6, reads SQTIHQWPATLVQPVGSPLSLECTVEGTSNPNLYWYRQAAGRGLQLLFYSVGIGQISSEVPQNLSASRPQDRQFILSSKKLLLSDSGFYLCAWTRQGAHSPLHFGNGTRLTVT.

The rearrangement uses TRBV11-2 and TRBJ2-1, with 10 bases aligning to TRBD2. CDR1 and CDR2 from the germline V gene are SGHAT and FQNNGV. The CDR3 has 19 residues. V lost 2 bases, J lost 6 bases, and 16 bases stayed unmatched. This CDR3 reads CASSLTFRGLAGVPNEQFF. DNA of the CDR3: TGTGCCAGCAGCTTAACTTTTAGGGGGCTAGCGGGGGTTCCCAATGAGCAGTTCTTC.

This chain joins TRBV28 and TRBJ1-2; no firm D call. CDR3 length: 12 amino acids. From germline, CDR1 is MDHEN and CDR2 SYDVKM. Trimming left V 6 bases short and J 3 bases short, with 8 bases between. The CDR3, as DNA: TGTGCCAGCAGCGAGGGTTACTATGGCTACACCTTC. Translation gives CASSEGYYGYTF.

The chain combines TRBV7-2 with TRBJ2-7; tentative D call: TRBD1 (6 bases). Trimming took off 3 bases at V and 5 bases at J, with 14 bases between the two ends. Germline CDR1 is SGHTA and CDR2 is FQGNSA. This CDR3 region has 14 residues. For the CDR3, the DNA is TGTGCCAGCAGCTTTTGGGGGCATCCGGACGAGCAGTACTTC. Translation gives CASSFWGHPDEQYF.

The V call is TRBV6-4, the J call TRBJ2-3; 10 nucleotides align to TRBD2. Germline V gene lookup returns CDR1 MRHNA and CDR2 SNTAGT. Trimming at V came to 6 bases and at J to 4 bases, leaving 7 bases not matched to a gene. The CDR3 has 15 residues. CDR3 coding DNA: TGTGCCAGCAGCATTAGCGGGGGGCCGGCAGATACGCAGTATTTT. As protein: CASSISGGPADTQYF.

The rearrangement uses TRBV2 and TRBJ2-1; TRBD2 agrees at 8 bases. The CDR3 runs to 15 residues. The germline V gene has CDR1 SNHLY and CDR2 FYNNEI. With 5 bases clipped from V and 2 bases from J, the junction kept 5 bases outside the gene matches. The CDR3 protein is CASSSLAAAYNEQFF. In nucleotides, the CDR3 is TGTGCCAGCAGTTCACTAGCGGCCGCCTACAATGAGCAGTTCTTC.

V and J are TRBV5-1 and TRBJ2-7; 8 nucleotides line up with TRBD1. Germline CDR1 SGHRS, CDR2 YFSETQ. V shed 5 bases and J 4 bases; nucleotides not matched to a gene: 8. The CDR3 is made up of 14 amino acids. CDR3 sequence reads: CASSRTGGMYEQYF. DNA of the CDR3: TGCGCCAGCAGTCGAACAGGGGGGATGTACGAGCAGTACTTC. The variable domain in full, completed from reference TRBV5-1 and TRBJ2-7, reads KAGVTQTPRYLIKTRGQQVTLSCSPISGHRSVSWYQQTPGQGLQFLFEYFSETQRNKGNFPGRFSGRQFSNSRSEMNVSTLELGDSALYLCASSRTGGMYEQYFGPGTRLTVT.

The chain is built from TRBV19 and TRBJ1-2; D gene unclear. V was clipped by 2 bases and J by 10 bases, with 8 bases between them. Germline CDR1 is LNHDA and CDR2 is SQIVND (reference sequence). This CDR3 is 11 amino acids long. DNA of the CDR3: TGTGCCAGTAGTATACTGACTCTCTACACCTTC. It is translated as CASSILTLYTF.

The CDR3 DNA sequence: TGTGCCAGCAGTGACCCTACTAGCGGGGTGTCCCACCCATTACATAGCACAGATACGCAGTATTTT. Its translation: CASSDPTSGVSHPLHSTDTQYF. The chain carries TRBV6-4 and TRBJ2-3, with TRBD2 matching 10 bases. This CDR3 spans 22 amino acids. Germline CDR1 reads MRHNA; CDR2 reads SNTAGT. V lost 2 bases and J lost 0; bases outside the gene matches: 20.

The chain recombines TRBV15 with TRBJ1-4; D not resolved. The length of the CDR3 is 15 residues. Germline V lookup: CDR1 LNHNV, CDR2 YYDKDF (reference sequence). Trimming removed 0 bases at V and 5 bases at J, with 10 bases between. The DNA for the CDR3 is TGTGCCACCAGCAGAGATTCTGGCTGGAATGAAAAACTGTTTTTT. This gives the protein CATSRDSGWNEKLFF.

The chain carries TRBV7-2 and TRBJ1-5, with 7 nucleotides matching TRBD1. This CDR3 spans 13 amino acids. Germline-derived CDR1 and CDR2 are SGHTA and FQGNSA. The V and J ends lost 6 bases and 5 bases, in that order; junction bases with no gene match: 4. CDR3 coding DNA: TGTGCCAGCAGTGACAGGGATTATCAGCCCCAGCATTTT. This codes for CASSDRDYQPQHF.

V gene TRBV6-6 combines with J gene TRBJ2-5; 7 positions agree with TRBD1. Germline CDR1 reads MNHNY; CDR2 reads SVGAGI (reference sequence). J gave up 2 bases and V 4 bases, and 7 bases lay outside the gene matches. The CDR3 has 15 residues. The CDR3 region has the DNA TGTGCCAGCAGTTCGACAGGGCGATCGCAAGAGACCCAGTACTTC. Protein: CASSSTGRSQETQYF.

The V gene is TRBV19, the J gene TRBJ1-1; 8 nucleotides align to TRBD1. V gave up 1 base and J gave up 4 bases; unmatched junction bases: 8. Per the germline V gene, CDR1 is LNHDA and CDR2 is SQIVND (reference sequence). The CDR3 totals 16 residues. The chain's CDR3 is CASSIGHRGIFTEAFF. CDR3 coding DNA: TGTGCCAGTAGTATAGGTCACAGGGGGATTTTCACTGAAGCTTTCTTT.

The chain links TRBV21-1 to TRBJ1-1; the DNA was not compared with TRBD1, the D call given in the table. TRBV21-1 is designated a pseudogene. The CDR3 consists of 13 residues. CDR3 DNA: TGTGCCAGCAGCAAAGGGGCCGGAACTGAAGCTTTCTTT. Residues: CASSKGAGTEAFF.

The rearrangement uses TRBV7-3 and TRBJ2-2, with D unclear. The CDR3 spans 12 residues. Per germline, CDR1 SGHTA and CDR2 FQGTGA. Trimming took off 5 bases at V and 5 bases at J, with 6 bases between the two ends. The CDR3 loop is CASSPRTGELFF. The CDR3 DNA reads as TGTGCCAGCAGCCCCCGGACCGGGGAGCTGTTTTTT.

The chain couples TRBV4-3 to TRBJ2-6; TRBD2 is a possible D gene (5 bases). V lost 1 base and J 4 bases, leaving 11 bases between the germline ends. This CDR3 region has 16 residues. Germline V gene sequence: CDR1 LGHNA, CDR2 YSLEER. This CDR3 is CASSQARGSGANVLTF. The CDR3, as DNA: TGCGCCAGCAGCCAAGCACGGGGATCCGGGGCCAACGTCCTGACTTTC.

This clone was recorded once. In DNA, the CDR3 is TGTGCCAGCAGCATCAGACTAGCGGGGATCAATGAGCAGTTCTTC. Its translation is CASSIRLAGINEQFF. V usage is TRBV7-8 and J usage is TRBJ2-1; TRBD2 matches at 11 bases. Germline-derived CDR1 and CDR2 are SGHVS and FQNEAQ. The V gene end was trimmed by 5 bases and the J gene end by 6 bases; junction bases not matched to a gene: 6. The CDR3 loop spans 15 amino acids.

This chain connects TRBV7-2 to TRBJ2-7; 7 bases are shared with TRBD2. This CDR3 contains 19 residues. Germline lookup yields CDR1 SGHTA and CDR2 FQGNSA. V was pared by 1 base and J by 1 base, with 16 bases of the junction left unmatched. CDR3 sequence reads: CASSLEFWREPMPSYEQYF. The CDR3 DNA reads TGTGCCAGCAGCTTAGAGTTCTGGCGGGAGCCCATGCCTTCCTACGAGCAGTACTTC.

This rearrangement joins TRBV6-1 to TRBJ1-3; D perhaps matches TRBD1 (6 bases). V was trimmed by 3 bases and J by 0 bases, leaving 15 bases between them. From germline, CDR1 is MNHNS and CDR2 SASEGT. The CDR3 spans 17 residues. For the CDR3, the DNA is TGTGCCAGCAGTGACGGGACACCCCATTACTCTGGAAACACCATATATTTT. Translation: CASSDGTPHYSGNTIYF.

A note on this clone: The junction and the germline gene differ at one end; a read error may be behind it. The chain recombines TRBV7-9 with TRBJ2-7, with 9 bases lining up with TRBD1. Germline assignment: CDR1 SEHNR and CDR2 FQNEAQ (reference sequence). CDR3 length: 15 residues. The CDR3 DNA follows: TGTTCCAGCAGCTTAGCCGACAGGGGGAAGTACGAGCAGTACTTC. Translated: CSSSLADRGKYEQYF.

This clone was observed once. Other DNA sequences in this specimen translate into the identical CDR3. The V gene is TRBV7-3, the J gene TRBJ2-1; the D gene is possibly TRBD2 (5 bases). The germline gives CDR1 SGHTA, CDR2 FQGTGA. The CDR3 has 15 residues. The V gene lost 1 base and the J gene lost 0 bases, with 7 bases spanning the gap. The CDR3 bases are TGTGCCAGCAGCTTAATGGCGGGCTCCTACAATGAGCAGTTCTTC. This sequence encodes CASSLMAGSYNEQFF.

V and J are TRBV6-5 and TRBJ1-2, with D perhaps TRBD1 (5 bases). Germline CDR1 MNHEY, CDR2 SVGAGI. The CDR3 is made up of 11 amino acids. Trimming stripped 5 bases from V and 7 bases from J, with 8 bases between. CDR3 residues: CASSQGIGYTF. As DNA, the CDR3 is TGTGCCAGCAGTCAGGGAATTGGCTACACCTTC.

The chain carries TRBV11-2 and TRBJ2-3; TRBD2 matches at 8 bases. The CDR3 covers 16 residues. Trimming removed 1 base from V and 2 bases from J; junction bases left unmatched: 5. Germline CDR1 and CDR2: SGHAT and FQNNGV. CDR3 DNA: TGTGCCAGCAGCTTAGTCGGCGGGAGGCCCACAGATACGCAGTATTTT. Translated, it gives CASSLVGGRPTDTQYF.

The CDR3 protein is CASSTGNEQFF. CDR3 DNA sequence: TGTGCCAGCAGTACCGGGAACGAGCAGTTCTTC. The V call is TRBV28, the J call TRBJ2-1; D perhaps matches TRBD2 (5 bases). V dropped 5 bases and J dropped 10 bases, with 9 bases sitting between them. Germline V gives CDR1 MDHEN, CDR2 SYDVKM. This CDR3 spans 11 amino acids.